This T cell receptor beta chain is drawn from a study of response to subunit inactivated influenza vaccine. The CDR3 contains 15 residues. The germline V gene encodes CDR1 DFQATT and CDR2 SNEGSKA (reference sequence). The V end was cut by 0 bases, the J end by 4 bases, with 15 bases between. This clonotype was seen a few times. What it recognizes is unknown. Whole-study results and caveats: Only a handful of new T cells, the authors suggested, are recruited with each seasonal influenza vaccination.

TCRdb called the RT-PCR reads again in MiXCR, with one record for every CDR3 protein. The sample contains more than 400,000 distinct CDR3 sequences, 11% of which appear only once. This rearrangement joins TRBV20-1 to TRBJ1-2; TRBD1 is a possible D gene (6 bases). The material was PBMCs from blood, obtained about 40 days after vaccination. The source of this sequence is a man aged 45-65 years who received an inactivated influenza vaccine. CDR3 sequence: CSAREGTGRGYGYTF. CDR3 in DNA: TGCAGTGCTAGAGAAGGTACAGGGAGGGGCTATGGCTACACCTTC.